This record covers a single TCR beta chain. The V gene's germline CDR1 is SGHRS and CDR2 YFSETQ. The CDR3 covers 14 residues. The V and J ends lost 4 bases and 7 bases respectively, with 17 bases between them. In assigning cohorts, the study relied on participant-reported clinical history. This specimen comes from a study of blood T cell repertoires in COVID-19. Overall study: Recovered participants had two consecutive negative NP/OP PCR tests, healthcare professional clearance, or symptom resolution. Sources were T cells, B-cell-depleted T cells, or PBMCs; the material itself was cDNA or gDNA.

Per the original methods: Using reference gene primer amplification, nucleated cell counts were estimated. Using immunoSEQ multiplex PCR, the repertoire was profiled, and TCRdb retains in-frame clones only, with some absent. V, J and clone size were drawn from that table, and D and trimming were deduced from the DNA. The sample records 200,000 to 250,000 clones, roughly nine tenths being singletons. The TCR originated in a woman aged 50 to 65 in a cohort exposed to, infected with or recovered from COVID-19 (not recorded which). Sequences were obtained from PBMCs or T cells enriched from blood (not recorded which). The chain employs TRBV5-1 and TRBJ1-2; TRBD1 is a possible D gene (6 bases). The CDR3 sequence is CASSAPGAWSGYTF. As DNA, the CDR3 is TGCGCCAGCAGCGCTCCAGGGGCGTGGAGTGGCTACACCTTC.